These 24 T cell receptor beta chains were all obtained from the same sample, sequenced in a study of Ad26.COV2.S vaccination and SARS-CoV-2 variants (dated by TCRdb to the early 2020s). The library was made by the immunoSEQ multiplex PCR assay. The table was pulled from immuneACCESS by TCRdb, which kept in-frame rearrangements only. Such tables lose some clones; where checked, under half of the loss comes from unresolved V genes, and the rest has no known cause. The sample table holds around 270,000 clones, of which 87% were seen once. The ten largest clones take up less than 3.5% of the sample. This sample's treatment or condition label indicates: approximately 18 received Ad26.COV2.S at low or high dose, single or two shots; 5 received placebo; per-sample allocation not given. For vaccine and placebo recipients, the sequenced repertoires came from samples collected on day 63 after the first injection.

The material was peripheral blood, obtained in a trial of Ad26.COV2.S vaccine versus placebo. The receptors come from a person between 18 and 65 years old who received the Ad26.COV2.S COVID-19 vaccine or a placebo.

The chain uses TRBV15 and TRBJ1-2, with D maybe TRBD1 (5 bases). Germline V lookup: CDR1 LNHNV, CDR2 YYDKDF (reference sequence). There are 12 residues in the CDR3. Trimming left V 4 bases short and J 6 bases short, with 9 bases between. CDR3 in DNA: TGTGCCACCAGCAAAGGCAGGGATGGCTACACCTTC. It yields the protein CATSKGRDGYTF.

This chain joins TRBV5-1 and TRBJ2-1; D is unresolved. V was pared by 7 bases and J by 6 bases, with 8 bases between. The germline CDR1 and CDR2 sequences are SGHRS and YFSETQ. The CDR3 totals 11 residues. The CDR3 region is CASSQANEQFF. The CDR3 DNA is TGCGCCAGCTCTCAAGCCAATGAGCAGTTCTTC.

This sequence joins TRBV9 and TRBJ2-4; 7 positions agree with TRBD1. Germline lookup yields CDR1 SGDLS and CDR2 YYNGEE. The V gene end was trimmed by 4 bases and the J gene end by 2 bases; junction bases not matched to a gene: 12. The length of the CDR3 is 17 residues. CDR3 in DNA: TGTGCCAGCAGCACCTCCGACAGGGCTTTGACCAAAAACATTCAGTACTTC. Its protein product is CASSTSDRALTKNIQYF.

A few counts support this clone. The chain couples TRBV27 to TRBJ1-5; D is uncertain. This CDR3 contains 14 residues. The germline gives CDR1 MNHEY, CDR2 SMNVEV (reference sequence). V was cut by 5 bases and J by 7 bases, with 15 bases left in between. The CDR3 region is CASSTYGGSQPQHF. CDR3 DNA: TGTGCCAGCAGTACTTACGGTGGGAGCCAGCCCCAGCATTTT.

The table lists this clone with a count of one. The rearrangement joins TRBV30 to TRBJ2-3; D ambiguous. The CDR3 extends over 11 amino acids. V gave up 4 bases and J gave up 3 bases, with 5 bases separating them. In germline, CDR1 is GTSNPN, CDR2 SVGIG (reference sequence). CDR3 bases: TGTGCCTGGATGAGGACAGATACGCAGTATTTT. This sequence encodes CAWMRTDTQYF.

The genes are TRBV19 and TRBJ2-3; possible D gene TRBD2, 5 bases. The CDR3 runs 14 residues. V dropped 8 bases and J dropped 0 bases, with 12 bases sitting between them. From germline, CDR1 is LNHDA and CDR2 SQIVND (reference sequence). CDR3 sequence (DNA): TGTGCCAGTGGTTCTGGCGGGAGCACAGATACGCAGTATTTT. Protein: CASGSGGSTDTQYF.

The chain recombines TRBV6-5 with TRBJ1-4; 7 bases align to TRBD1. V was pared by 2 bases and J by 7 bases, with 7 bases of the junction left unmatched. Germline CDR1 is MNHEY and CDR2 is SVGAGI. The CDR3 is 15 amino acids. The CDR3 here is CASSYDRARSEKLFF. DNA of the CDR3: TGTGCCAGCAGTTACGACAGGGCTAGGAGTGAAAAACTGTTTTTT.

The V call is TRBV6-2 or TRBV6-3, the J call TRBJ1-5, with D possibly TRBD1 on 6 matching bases. Trimming removed 0 bases at V and 1 base at J, with 10 bases between. This CDR3 spans 16 amino acids. Germline V CDR1 and CDR2: MNHEY, SVGEGT. The DNA for the CDR3 is TGTGCCAGCAGTTACTCGCGGGGGCCCAGCAATCAGCCCCAGCATTTT. Residues: CASSYSRGPSNQPQHF.

V is TRBV18 and J is TRBJ1-1, with D possibly matching TRBD1 (5 bases). Per the germline V gene, CDR1 is KGHSH and CDR2 is LQKENI. The CDR3 length is 14 residues. Trimming left V 2 bases short and J 0 bases short, with 7 bases between. The CDR3 spells CASSPGAVNTEAFF. DNA of the CDR3: TGTGCCAGCTCACCAGGGGCAGTGAACACTGAAGCTTTCTTT.

The rearrangement joins TRBV19 to TRBJ1-1, with D unresolved. Germline CDR1 and CDR2: LNHDA and SQIVND (reference sequence). The ends were cut back, 0 bases at V and 12 bases at J, with 14 bases in the middle. This CDR3 spans 13 amino acids. The CDR3 DNA reads as TGTGCCAGTAGTATAGAGGCCAGGAAATGGCCTTTCTTT. The encoded protein is CASSIEARKWPFF.

The chain links TRBV27 to TRBJ2-5; 8 positions match TRBD2. V shed 0 bases, J shed 4 bases, and the junction held 7 bases outside the gene matches. Germline CDR1 reads MNHEY; CDR2 reads SMNVEV (reference sequence). This CDR3 has 16 residues. Written as DNA, the CDR3 is TGTGCCAGCAGTTTATCGGCGGGGGGAGAGGGAGAGACCCAGTACTTC. The encoded protein is CASSLSAGGEGETQYF.

This rearrangement joins TRBV7-3 to TRBJ2-1; TRBD2 is a possible D gene (5 bases). The CDR3 runs to 15 residues. Germline lookup yields CDR1 SGHTA and CDR2 FQGTGA. Trimming removed 5 bases at V and 0 bases at J, with 11 bases between. CDR3 in amino acids: CASSQLAGSYNEQFF. The CDR3 DNA reads as TGTGCCAGCAGCCAACTCGCGGGCTCCTACAATGAGCAGTTCTTC.

The rearrangement links TRBV4-3 to TRBJ2-5; D call uncertain. The CDR3 sequence is 15 residues long. Trimming cost V 0 bases and J 2 bases, with 10 bases left between them. Germline lookup yields CDR1 LGHNA and CDR2 YSLEER. CDR3 nucleotides: TGCGCCAGCAGCCAAGATCTAGGCTATCAAGAGACCCAGTACTTC. Translated, it gives CASSQDLGYQETQYF.

The chain uses TRBV2 and TRBJ2-7; D may match TRBD1 or TRBD2 (5 bases each). Germline loops: CDR1 SNHLY, CDR2 FYNNEI. The CDR3 loop spans 14 amino acids. V lost 4 bases and J 4 bases, leaving 14 bases between the germline ends. CDR3 DNA sequence: TGTGCCAGCAGTGTTCAGGGACCAGCTTACGAGCAGTACGTC. This translates into CASSVQGPAYEQYV.

About this clone: A read error may account for a junction end that differs from germline. CDR3 in DNA: TGTGCCAGCAGATTATTGAACACCGGGGAGCTGTTTTTT. Residues: CASRLLNTGELFF. The chain couples TRBV27 to TRBJ2-2; D call uncertain. This CDR3 is built from 13 residues. Germline-derived CDR1 and CDR2 are MNHEY and SMNVEV (reference sequence).

This rearrangement joins TRBV7-9 to TRBJ1-3; D may be TRBD1 (5 bases). The germline V gene has CDR1 SEHNR and CDR2 FQNEAQ (reference sequence). The CDR3 sequence is 15 residues long. Trimming pared 7 bases from V and 0 bases from J, leaving 13 bases between. This CDR3 is CASTDTRSSGNTIYF. CDR3 DNA: TGTGCCAGCACGGACACCAGGAGCTCTGGAAACACCATATATTTT.

The J gene is TRBJ2-7, the V gene TRBV5-4; 8 bases line up with TRBD1. The CDR3 spans 15 residues. CDR1 SGHNT and CDR2 YYREEE come from the germline V gene (reference sequence). V lost 0 bases, J lost 6 bases, and 8 bases stayed unmatched. CDR3 region: CASSLAPGQGREQYV. CDR3 in DNA: TGTGCCAGCAGCTTGGCCCCAGGACAGGGCCGCGAGCAGTACGTC.

This chain joins TRBV7-8 and TRBJ2-5; 7 bases align to TRBD2. The CDR3 covers 14 residues. With V trimmed by 4 bases and J by 5 bases, 7 bases remained unmatched. The germline gives CDR1 SGHVS, CDR2 FQNEAQ. The CDR3 coding sequence is TGTGCCAGCAGCTCTTCGACTAGCATGGAGACCCAGTACTTC. Protein: CASSSSTSMETQYF. The full variable domain, its missing parts supplied by reference TRBV7-8 and TRBJ2-5, is GAGVSQSPRYKVAKRGQDVALRCDPISGHVSLFWYQQALGQGPEFLTYFQNEAQLDKSGLPSDRFFAERPEGSVSTLKIQRTQQEDSAVYLCASSSSTSMETQYFGPGTRLLVL.

The rearrangement links TRBV3-1 (or the pseudogene TRBV3-2) to TRBJ2-7; 8 nucleotides match TRBD2. Trimming cost V 1 base and J 6 bases; bases outside gene matches: 8. There are 15 residues in the CDR3. Germline CDR1 reads LGHDT; CDR2 reads YNNKEL (reference sequence). CDR3 in DNA: TGTGCCAGCAGCCAAGGAGGAACCGGGACTAGCGAGCAGTACGTC. Protein: CASSQGGTGTSEQYV.

This clone has a single count. The genes are TRBV4-1 and TRBJ2-7; D uncertain. Germline V gene sequence: CDR1 MGHRA, CDR2 YSYEKL. The V end was cut by 4 bases, the J end by 6 bases, with 16 bases between. This CDR3 has 14 residues. The CDR3 loop reads CASSRWSRLGEQYF. The CDR3 coding sequence is TGCGCCAGCAGCCGATGGAGCCGATTGGGCGAGCAGTACTTC.

V usage is TRBV6-2 or TRBV6-3 and J usage is TRBJ1-2; D is possibly TRBD1 (6 bases). The CDR3 contains 14 residues. V lost 2 bases, J lost 6 bases, and 13 bases lay in between. Looked up from germline, CDR1 is MNHEY and CDR2 is SVGEGT. CDR3 bases: TGTGCCAGCAGTTACGGCAGGGGAGAGCATGGCTACACCTTC. Translation gives CASSYGRGEHGYTF.

The V gene is TRBV18, the J gene TRBJ1-2, with D tentatively TRBD1 (6 bases). This CDR3 is built from 16 residues. The ends were cut back, 4 bases at V and 4 bases at J, with 19 bases in the middle. Per germline, CDR1 KGHSH and CDR2 LQKENI. The CDR3 DNA reads as TGTGCCAGCTCACTCCAGGGGTTGGACGGTTTCTATGGCTACACCTTC. Translation gives CASSLQGLDGFYGYTF.

This sequence joins TRBV4-1 and TRBJ1-2, with 9 bases lining up with TRBD1. The CDR3 runs 16 residues. V trimming: 4 bases; J trimming: 3 bases; junction bases outside the gene matches: 9. The germline V gene encodes CDR1 MGHRA and CDR2 YSYEKL. The CDR3 nucleotides are TGCGCCAGCAGCCTGCCTCGGACAGGGGCAGACTATGGCTACACCTTC. Its protein is CASSLPRTGADYGYTF.

The J gene is TRBJ1-4, the V gene TRBV5-4; D ambiguous. From germline, CDR1 is SGHNT and CDR2 YYREEE (reference sequence). CDR3 length: 13 residues. Trimming took off 0 bases at V and 6 bases at J, with 6 bases between the two ends. CDR3 in DNA: TGTGCCAGCAGCTTGGCCATAGATGAAAAACTGTTTTTT. Translated: CASSLAIDEKLFF.